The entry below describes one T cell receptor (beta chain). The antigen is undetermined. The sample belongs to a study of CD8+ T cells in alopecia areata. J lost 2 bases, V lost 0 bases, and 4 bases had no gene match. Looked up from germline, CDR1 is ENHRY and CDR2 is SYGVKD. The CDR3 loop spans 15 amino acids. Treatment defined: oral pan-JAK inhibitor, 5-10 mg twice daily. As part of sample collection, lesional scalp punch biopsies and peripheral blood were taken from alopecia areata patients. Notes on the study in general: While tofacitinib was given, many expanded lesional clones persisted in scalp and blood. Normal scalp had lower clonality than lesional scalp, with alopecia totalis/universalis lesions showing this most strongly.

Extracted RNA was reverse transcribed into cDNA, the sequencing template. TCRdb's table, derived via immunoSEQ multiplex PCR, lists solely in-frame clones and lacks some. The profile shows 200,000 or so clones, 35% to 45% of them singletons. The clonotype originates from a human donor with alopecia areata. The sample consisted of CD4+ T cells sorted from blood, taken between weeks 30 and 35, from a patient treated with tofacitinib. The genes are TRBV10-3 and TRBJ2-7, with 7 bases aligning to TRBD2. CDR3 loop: CAISESKSGAYEQYF. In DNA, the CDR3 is TGTGCCATCAGTGAGTCGAAAAGCGGGGCCTACGAGCAGTACTTC.